The 14 T cell receptor beta chains reported below all come from one sample, sequenced in a study of CD8 T cells in Susac syndrome. RNA was extracted with the RNeasy kit, and a quantity of about 0.5 to 1 ug was reverse transcribed using random hexamers. One entry per CDR3 protein results from TCRdb running MiXCR on the immunoSEQ multiplex PCR reads. The sample holds 150,000 to 200,000 distinct CDR3 sequences, over 85% seen once. Sequencing was performed on CD4+ T cells from PBMCs. These receptors all come from a human donor in good health.

V and J are TRBV7-8 and TRBJ2-7; D gene ambiguous. The CDR3 consists of 15 residues. The V end was cut by 2 bases, the J end by 3 bases, with 14 bases between. The germline V gene encodes CDR1 SGHVS and CDR2 FQNEAQ. CDR3 region: CASSLKVGLDYEQYF. In DNA form, the CDR3 reads TGTGCCAGCAGCTTAAAGGTCGGCCTCGACTACGAGCAGTACTTC.

The CDR3 DNA is TGCGCCAGCAGCTTGGGGACGGGGGCAGCGAGAAATTCACCCCTCCACTTT. This encodes CASSLGTGAARNSPLHF. The V call is TRBV5-1, the J call TRBJ1-6; TRBD1 is a possible D gene (6 bases). Germline-derived CDR1 and CDR2 are SGHRS and YFSETQ. V shed 0 bases and J shed 7 bases, with 17 bases lying between them. CDR3 length: 17 amino acids.

V and J are TRBV28 and TRBJ1-2; a weak D match, TRBD1 (5 bases). Trimming left V 7 bases short and J 2 bases short, with 23 bases between. This CDR3 comprises 17 residues. Germline lookup yields CDR1 MDHEN and CDR2 SYDVKM. CDR3 in amino acids: CASTPGDSWSNNYGYTF. The CDR3 DNA follows: TGTGCCAGCACCCCGGGGGACTCTTGGAGCAACAACTATGGCTACACCTTC.

The chain is built from TRBV3-1 and TRBJ1-2; D may be TRBD1 (5 bases). V shed 4 bases and J shed 5 bases, with 17 bases lying between them. The CDR3 totals 15 residues. The germline gives CDR1 LGHDT, CDR2 YNNKEL (reference sequence). In DNA, the CDR3 is TGTGCCAGCAGCCCTCCCTGGGGGAAGCGGTATGGCTACACCTTC. Translating gives CASSPPWGKRYGYTF.

The J gene is TRBJ1-1, the V gene TRBV5-1, with 7 bases that match TRBD1. This CDR3 spans 15 amino acids. Germline V gene data show CDR1 as SGHRS and CDR2 as YFSETQ. Germline trimming cut 3 bases from V and 6 bases from J; bases unmatched to any gene: 11. The CDR3 sequence: CASSSSTGIPAEAFF. The CDR3 DNA sequence: TGCGCCAGCAGCTCCTCGACAGGGATCCCCGCTGAAGCTTTCTTT.

This chain connects TRBV11-2 to TRBJ1-4, with TRBD1 as a possible D gene (6 bases). The CDR3 length is 16 residues. V lost 1 base, J lost 8 bases, and 17 bases lay in between. Germline V gene sequence: CDR1 SGHAT, CDR2 FQNNGV. The CDR3 is CASSLGARGAREKLFF. The CDR3 DNA sequence: TGTGCCAGCAGCTTAGGGGCGAGGGGGGCTAGGGAAAAACTGTTTTTT.

The chain couples TRBV6-1 to TRBJ2-4; D remains ambiguous. The CDR3 sequence is 13 residues long. Germline V gene lookup returns CDR1 MNHNS and CDR2 SASEGT. Trimming took off 7 bases at V and 2 bases at J, with 9 bases between the two ends. The CDR3 is CASNPRTKNIQYF. The CDR3 bases are TGTGCCAGCAACCCTCGGACCAAAAACATTCAGTACTTC.

The genes are TRBV7-2 and TRBJ1-1; D remains unclear. With 1 base removed from V and 6 bases from J, the gap between germline ends came to 9 bases. The length of the CDR3 is 13 residues. The V gene's germline CDR1 is SGHTA and CDR2 FQGNSA. For the CDR3, the DNA is TGTGCCAGCAGCTTAGTCTATAGCGCTGAAGCTTTCTTT. Amino acids: CASSLVYSAEAFF.

This CDR3 is CASSQAGAPGNEQFF. CDR3 nucleotides: TGTGCCAGCAGCCAAGCGGGGGCGCCTGGCAATGAGCAGTTCTTC. The chain has TRBV3-1 and TRBJ2-1, with D perhaps being TRBD1 or TRBD2 (6 bases each). V dropped 1 base and J dropped 6 bases, with 13 bases sitting between them. Germline CDR1 LGHDT, CDR2 YNNKEL (reference sequence). The CDR3 runs to 15 residues.

This chain connects TRBV20-1 to TRBJ1-6; a weak D match, TRBD1 (5 bases). Trimming took 0 bases from V and 2 from J, leaving 11 bases between them. Germline CDR1 DFQATT, CDR2 SNEGSKA (reference sequence). The CDR3 contains 16 residues. CDR3 residues: CSARDGRDPYNSPLHF. Written as DNA, the CDR3 is TGCAGTGCTAGAGATGGACGGGACCCCTATAATTCACCCCTCCACTTT.

This clonotype was counted a single time. V and J are TRBV18 and TRBJ1-2; D not certain. The CDR3 covers 12 residues. The germline gives CDR1 KGHSH, CDR2 LQKENI. V lost 1 base, J lost 6 bases, and 6 bases lay in between. Here the CDR3 reads CASSPQPDGYTF. The CDR3 region has the DNA TGTGCCAGCTCACCACAACCCGATGGCTACACCTTC.

The chain has TRBV13 and TRBJ2-1; weak D call: TRBD2 (5 bases). The CDR3 is 17 amino acids. V shed 4 bases and J shed 5 bases, with 21 bases lying between them. Germline V gene data show CDR1 as PRHDT and CDR2 as FYEKMQ (reference sequence). The CDR3 region is CASSSNLMGAVHNEQFF. Written as DNA, the CDR3 is TGTGCCAGCAGCTCTAATCTTATGGGAGCGGTTCACAATGAGCAGTTCTTC.

The V gene is TRBV24-1, the J gene TRBJ2-7; D perhaps matches TRBD1 (6 bases). CDR1 and CDR2 from the germline V gene are KGHDR and SFDVKD. V gave up 6 bases and J gave up 6 bases, with 8 bases separating them. The CDR3 runs 11 residues. The CDR3 loop is CATSLTGEQYF. The CDR3 DNA reads TGTGCCACCAGTCTGACAGGCGAGCAGTACTTC.

CDR3 nucleotides: TGTGCCAGCAGCCCAAGCCCAGGGGGCTATTCCTACGAGCAGTACTTC. Protein sequence: CASSPSPGGYSYEQYF. V is TRBV11-2 and J is TRBJ2-7; 8 bases agree with TRBD1. CDR1 and CDR2 from the germline V gene are SGHAT and FQNNGV. The junction had 10 bases not matched to a gene; V was cut back by 5 bases and J by 1 base. The CDR3 consists of 16 residues. Together with reference TRBV11-2 and TRBJ2-7, the CDR3 gives the full variable domain: EAGVAQSPRYKIIEKRQSVAFWCNPISGHATLYWYQQILGQGPKLLIQFQNNGVVDDSQLPKDRFSAERLKGVDSTLKIQPAKLEDSAVYLCASSPSPGGYSYEQYFGPGTRLTVT.